These 18 T cell receptor beta chains were all obtained from the same sample, sequenced in a study of blood T cell repertoires in COVID-19. Some clones are missing from TCRdb's copy, which holds only in-frame ones; the method was immunoSEQ multiplex PCR. This sample yields approximately 200,000 clones, of which roughly 83% are seen a single time; over 7% belongs to the top ten. The sequenced sample consisted of PBMCs or T cells enriched from blood (not recorded which). The receptors originated from a woman aged 25 to 39 who had recovered from COVID-19.

This clone was observed a single time. The V and J genes are TRBV4-1 and TRBJ1-5; 8 bases are a match to TRBD1. Unmatched junction bases numbered 10, after V lost 0 bases and J lost 6 bases. The length of the CDR3 is 17 residues. The germline CDR1 and CDR2 sequences are MGHRA and YSYEKL. The CDR3 DNA follows: TGCGCCAGCAGCCAAGATGCCTCAGGGGGCGCGGGTCAGCCCCAGCATTTT. Translation gives CASSQDASGGAGQPQHF.

The CDR3 coding sequence is TGTGCCAGTATTTCAACAGGGCTGGGGAACACTGAAGCTTTCTTT. Translated: CASISTGLGNTEAFF. The chain is built from TRBV19 and TRBJ1-1, with a weak D call TRBD1 (6 bases). This CDR3 comprises 15 residues. Germline V gives CDR1 LNHDA, CDR2 SQIVND (reference sequence). V lost 7 bases and J 1 base, leaving 16 bases between the germline ends.

The chain links TRBV2 to TRBJ1-4; D is ambiguous. CDR3 length: 16 residues. Trimming cost V 1 base and J 6 bases, with 15 bases left between them. Germline-derived CDR1 and CDR2 are SNHLY and FYNNEI. The CDR3: CASSEGFGEVDEKLFF. The CDR3, as DNA: TGTGCCAGCAGTGAAGGCTTCGGGGAAGTGGATGAAAAACTGTTTTTT. The complete variable domain, with remaining parts taken from reference TRBV2 and TRBJ1-4, reads EPEVTQTPSHQVTQMGQEVILRCVPISNHLYFYWYRQILGQKVEFLVSFYNNEISEKSEIFDDQFSVERPDGSNFTLKIRSTKLEDSAMYFCASSEGFGEVDEKLFFGSGTQLSVL.

This chain connects TRBV25-1 to TRBJ1-4; D is undetermined. Per germline, CDR1 MGHDK and CDR2 SYGVNS. V lost 6 bases and J lost 6, with 17 bases in between. This CDR3 contains 15 residues. CDR3 DNA sequence: TGTGCCAGCAGGGGAGCGTCGGGGTCGGATGAAAAACTGTTTTTT. Translation: CASRGASGSDEKLFF.

The CDR3 spells CASSLAGVQVGETQYF. Here the CDR3 DNA reads TGTGCCAGCAGCTTAGCCGGGGTGCAGGTAGGGGAGACCCAGTACTTC. The chain carries TRBV7-2 and TRBJ2-5; possibly TRBD2 for D (5 bases). Germline values: CDR1 SGHTA, CDR2 FQGNSA. Trimming stripped 0 bases from V and 5 bases from J, with 16 bases between. This CDR3 contains 16 residues.

This clone was recorded only once. The V gene is TRBV12-5, the J gene TRBJ2-2; a possible D gene is TRBD2 (6 bases). Germline V CDR1 and CDR2: LGHNT, FRNRAP. The CDR3 has 15 amino acids. V was trimmed by 2 bases and J by 0 bases, leaving 7 bases between them. The CDR3 DNA reads as TGTGCTAGTGGTTTGAGCGGGCCGAACACCGGGGAGCTGTTTTTT. Protein sequence: CASGLSGPNTGELFF. The complete variable domain, with remaining parts taken from reference TRBV12-5 and TRBJ2-2, reads DARVTQTPRHKVTEMGQEVTMRCQPILGHNTVFWYRQTMMQGLELLAYFRNRAPLDDSGMPKDRFSAEMPDATLATLKIQPSEPRDSAVYFCASGLSGPNTGELFFGEGSRLTVL.

The chain carries TRBV7-9 and TRBJ2-7, with 10 bases identical to TRBD2. The V gene end was trimmed by 1 base and the J gene end by 5 bases; junction bases not matched to a gene: 2. Germline CDR1 is SEHNR and CDR2 is FQNEAQ (reference sequence). There are 14 residues in the CDR3. The CDR3 sequence: CASSLDTSGNEQYF. CDR3 in DNA: TGTGCCAGCAGCTTAGACACTAGCGGGAACGAGCAGTACTTC.

J is TRBJ1-2 and V is TRBV4-2; no clear D gene. The V end lost 0 bases, the J end lost 1 base, and 12 bases lay between the germline ends. Germline V gene data show CDR1 as LGHNA and CDR2 as YNFKEQ. CDR3 length equals 16 residues. The CDR3 spells CASSQEGQEVNYGYTF. Written as DNA, the CDR3 is TGTGCCAGCAGCCAAGAAGGTCAGGAGGTTAACTATGGCTACACCTTC.

The chain couples TRBV6-5 to TRBJ2-7, with 7 bases lining up with TRBD2. Germline CDR1 MNHEY, CDR2 SVGAGI. J was trimmed by 5 bases and V by 7 bases; bases with no gene match: 5. The CDR3 sequence is 12 residues long. The CDR3 sequence: CASTATSNEQYF. The CDR3 nucleotides are TGTGCCAGCACCGCGACTAGCAACGAGCAGTACTTC.

The chain links TRBV9 to TRBJ2-2, with 7 nucleotides matching TRBD1. The CDR3 loop spans 15 amino acids. In germline, CDR1 is SGDLS, CDR2 YYNGEE. Unmatched junction bases numbered 6, after V lost 4 bases and J lost 3 bases. This CDR3 is CASSLGGADTGELFF. The CDR3 DNA reads TGTGCCAGCAGCCTAGGGGGCGCGGACACCGGGGAGCTGTTTTTT. The entire variable domain, with the rest obtained from reference TRBV9 and TRBJ2-2, is as follows: DSGVTQTPKHLITATGQRVTLRCSPRSGDLSVYWYQQSLDQGLQFLIQYYNGEERAKGNILERFSAQQFPDLHSELNLSSLELGDSALYFCASSLGGADTGELFFGEGSRLTVL.

For the CDR3, the DNA is TGTGCCAGCAGCCGCCTAATACAGGATTCGAATTCACCCCTCCACTTT. Encoded protein: CASSRLIQDSNSPLHF. The V and J genes are TRBV5-6 and TRBJ1-6; possible D gene TRBD1, 5 bases. The V end lost 4 bases, the J end lost 7 bases, and 18 bases lay between the germline ends. The germline V gene encodes CDR1 SGHDT and CDR2 YYEEEE. The CDR3 runs 16 residues.

This chain joins TRBV13 and TRBJ2-3, with 8 nucleotides matching TRBD2. Germline CDR1 and CDR2: PRHDT and FYEKMQ (reference sequence). The J segment lost 4 bases and the V segment lost 2 bases, leaving 11 bases of the junction unmatched. CDR3 length equals 17 residues. In DNA form, the CDR3 reads TGTGCCAGCAGCTTATGGGGCAGCGGGGGAGTCCCAGATACGCAGTATTTT. As protein: CASSLWGSGGVPDTQYF.

V and J are TRBV5-1 and TRBJ1-2; D may be TRBD1 (6 bases). V lost 4 bases, J lost 10 bases, and 20 bases lay in between. The CDR3 has 14 amino acids. Germline loops: CDR1 SGHRS, CDR2 YFSETQ. The CDR3: CASSPFVGTSFYTF. The CDR3 nucleotides read TGCGCCAGCAGCCCATTCGTCGGGACAAGTTTCTACACCTTC. Full variable domain (missing parts from reference TRBV5-1 and TRBJ1-2): KAGVTQTPRYLIKTRGQQVTLSCSPISGHRSVSWYQQTPGQGLQFLFEYFSETQRNKGNFPGRFSGRQFSNSRSEMNVSTLELGDSALYLCASSPFVGTSFYTFGSGTRLTVV.

The CDR3 DNA follows: TGTGCCAGCAGTGGCAACTACAATGAGCAGTTCTTC. Translation: CASSGNYNEQFF. The chain links TRBV28 to TRBJ2-1; no reliable D call. Germline CDR1 and CDR2: MDHEN and SYDVKM. The CDR3 runs to 12 residues. Trimming took 5 bases from V and 3 from J, leaving 5 bases between them.

The V and J genes are TRBV27 and TRBJ2-7; 10 bases align to TRBD2. This CDR3 has 15 residues. Germline CDR1 MNHEY, CDR2 SMNVEV (reference sequence). J was trimmed by 4 bases and V by 0 bases; bases with no gene match: 3. The CDR3 coding sequence is TGTGCCAGCAGTTTATCCGCTAGCGGGAGATACGAGCAGTACTTC. Protein: CASSLSASGRYEQYF.

The chain links TRBV10-3 to TRBJ2-7, with 12 bases matching TRBD2. Germline V CDR1 and CDR2: ENHRY, SYGVKD. V gave up 2 bases and J gave up 5 bases; unmatched junction bases: 7. CDR3 length equals 16 residues. CDR3 DNA sequence: TGTGCCATCAGTGAGCGGACTAGCGGGAAAAGGAACGAGCAGTACTTC. It codes for CAISERTSGKRNEQYF.

The chain is built from TRBV11-2 and TRBJ2-7, with 7 bases aligning to TRBD2. In germline, CDR1 is SGHAT, CDR2 FQNNGV. J gave up 0 bases and V 5 bases, and 10 bases lay outside the gene matches. This CDR3 has 16 amino acids. CDR3 sequence: CASSARLAFPSYEQYF. CDR3 sequence (DNA): TGTGCCAGCAGCGCTCGACTAGCCTTTCCCTCCTACGAGCAGTACTTC.

The V call is TRBV2, the J call TRBJ2-2; 7 nucleotides align to TRBD2. V lost 5 bases, J lost 4 bases, and 4 bases stayed unmatched. This CDR3 spans 14 amino acids. Germline V CDR1 and CDR2: SNHLY, FYNNEI. CDR3 sequence reads: CASSLERGTGELFF. CDR3 DNA: TGTGCCAGCAGTTTAGAGCGGGGCACCGGGGAGCTGTTTTTT.